This TCR beta chain comes out of a study of blood T cell repertoires in COVID-19. The overall study: Researchers got acute and convalescent COVID-19 samples from the United States, Italy and Spain. PBMCs, B-cell-depleted T cells, or T cells provided the cDNA or gDNA that made up the material.

As processed by the authors: Using reference gene primer amplification, nucleated cell counts were estimated. The method was immunoSEQ multiplex PCR; TCRdb's version includes in-frame clones alone and lacks a portion of them. Clone size and V and J calls were adopted from that table, with D and trimming inferred from the DNA. The repertoire holds about 250,000 clones, with roughly 87% as singletons. Germline CDR1 is SGHDN and CDR2 is FVKESK. The CDR3 runs to 17 residues. Trimming removed 5 bases from V and 4 bases from J; junction bases left unmatched: 10. The receptor was isolated from a man between 18 and 35 years old with active or convalescent COVID-19. The rearrangement links TRBV14 to TRBJ2-3; 12 positions agree with TRBD2. Sequenced sample: peripheral blood. CDR3: CASSVRTSGVRADTQYF. CDR3 nucleotides: TGTGCCAGCAGCGTACGGACTAGCGGGGTAAGGGCAGATACGCAGTATTTT. The full variable domain, with the rest looked up from reference TRBV14 and TRBJ2-3, is EAGVTQFPSHSVIEKGQTVTLRCDPISGHDNLYWYRRVMGKEIKFLLHFVKESKQDESGMPNNRFLAERTGGTYSTLKVQPAELEDSGVYFCASSVRTSGVRADTQYFGPGTRLTVL.